This TCR beta chain came from a study of blood T cell repertoires in COVID-19. Overall study context: Samples representing acute and convalescent COVID-19 were sourced from the United States, Italy and Spain. PBMCs, B-cell-depleted T cells, or T cells provided the cDNA or gDNA that made up the material.

In the source study's methods: How many nucleated cells were present was estimated from reference gene primer amplification. Measured with immunoSEQ multiplex PCR; TCRdb has only the in-frame clones, and not every one. V and J calls and clone size are copied from that table; D and trimming were computed from the DNA. The sample lists roughly 48,000 clones; 65% to 85% were seen once. The germline V gene encodes CDR1 LNHDA and CDR2 SQIVND (reference sequence). This CDR3 comprises 15 residues. Trimming took 3 bases from V and 9 from J; bases not matched to a gene: 13. Source material: peripheral blood. This TCR was sampled from a human donor in a cohort sampled during active COVID-19. V usage is TRBV19 and J usage is TRBJ1-2; TRBD1 matches at 7 bases. CDR3 sequence: CASSIFPGQQSRYTF. The CDR3 nucleotides read TGTGCCAGTAGTATTTTCCCGGGACAGCAATCTCGCTACACCTTC.